Here is one T cell receptor beta chain with its context. Its antigen remains unknown. This CDR3 has 13 amino acids. Per germline, CDR1 MNHEY and CDR2 SMNVEV (reference sequence). V was cut by 4 bases and J by 8 bases, with 11 bases left in between. With 60 Vbeta and 13 Jbeta primers, the PCR was carried out. Assay: immunoSEQ multiplex PCR; the TCRdb copy retains only in-frame clones and omits some. The listing records about 160,000 clones. The data belong to a study of cytomegalovirus exposure and HLA in healthy donors. Study background: Drawn from HLA-typed donors, 83 million or so unique TCRs were held in an early data release. The Caucasian-associated ancestry cluster contained about 80% of the approximately 390 genotyped donors.

Study observations and caveats: TCR beta chains associated with HLA were, in a later analysis, more clonally expanded than equally common others.

The sequence was obtained from a man aged 25-40 years in good health and CMV-seronegative. Sequences were obtained from PBMCs. The V call is TRBV27, the J call TRBJ1-4, with a tentative D call TRBD1 (6 bases). The CDR3: CASSSQGYEKLFF. As DNA, the CDR3 is TGTGCCAGCAGTTCTCAGGGGTACGAAAAACTGTTTTTT.